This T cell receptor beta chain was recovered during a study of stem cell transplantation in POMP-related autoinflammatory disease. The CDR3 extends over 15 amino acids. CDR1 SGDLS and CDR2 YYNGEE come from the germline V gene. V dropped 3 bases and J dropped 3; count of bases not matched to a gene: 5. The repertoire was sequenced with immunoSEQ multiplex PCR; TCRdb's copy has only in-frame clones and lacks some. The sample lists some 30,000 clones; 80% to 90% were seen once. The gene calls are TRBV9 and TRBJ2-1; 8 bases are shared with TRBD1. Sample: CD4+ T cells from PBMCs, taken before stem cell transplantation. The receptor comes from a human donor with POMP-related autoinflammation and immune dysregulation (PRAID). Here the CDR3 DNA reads TGTGCCAGCAGCGGGACAGGGAGTAGCTACAATGAGCAGTTCTTC. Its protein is CASSGTGSSYNEQFF.